Shown below are 12 T cell receptor beta chains from a single sample sequenced in a study of blood T cell repertoires in COVID-19. The data were produced by immunoSEQ multiplex PCR, yet TCRdb's version contains in-frame clones alone and is incomplete. Of roughly 230,000 clones in the sample, about four fifths were seen once. The sequencing input was PBMCs or T cells enriched from blood (not recorded which). These receptors all stem from a man aged 45-65 years who had recovered from COVID-19.

The V and J genes are TRBV11-3 and TRBJ1-1, with D possibly TRBD1 on 6 matching bases. Germline V lookup: CDR1 SGHNT, CDR2 YENEEA. V was shortened by 5 bases and J by 0 bases, with 22 bases between the two germline ends. This CDR3 contains 18 residues. The CDR3 region has the DNA TGTGCCAGCAGCCAGTCGTTGGGAGGGGACAAGATGAACACTGAAGCTTTCTTT. Translating gives CASSQSLGGDKMNTEAFF.

The chain carries TRBV2 and TRBJ2-7, with D perhaps TRBD2 (6 bases). CDR3 length: 14 amino acids. Germline V gene data show CDR1 as SNHLY and CDR2 as FYNNEI. Trimming left V 4 bases short and J 4 bases short, with 14 bases between. CDR3 DNA: TGTGCCAGCAGTGGGGGCGGGATACCGTACGAGCAGTACTTC. Amino acids: CASSGGGIPYEQYF.

The rearrangement uses TRBV7-9 and TRBJ1-3; D gene unclear. V lost 10 bases and J lost 3, with 19 bases in between. Per the germline V gene, CDR1 is SEHNR and CDR2 is FQNEAQ (reference sequence). CDR3 length equals 15 residues. The CDR3 sequence: CATQLKGGIGNTIYF. The CDR3 nucleotides are TGTGCCACCCAGCTTAAGGGAGGAATTGGAAACACCATATATTTT.

The J gene is TRBJ2-4, the V gene TRBV12-5; 7 bases map to TRBD1. CDR1 LGHNT and CDR2 FRNRAP come from the germline V gene. Trimming at V came to 7 bases and at J to 4 bases, leaving 4 bases not matched to a gene. The CDR3 is 13 residues long. The CDR3 protein is CASELDRKNIQYF. The CDR3 DNA is TGTGCTAGTGAACTGGACAGGAAAAACATTCAGTACTTC.

V usage is TRBV7-2 and J usage is TRBJ1-5; D gene uncertain. Germline lookup yields CDR1 SGHTA and CDR2 FQGNSA. Trimming pared 3 bases from V and 3 bases from J, leaving 9 bases between. This CDR3 contains 14 residues. CDR3 nucleotides: TGTGCCAGCAGCTTCACTAGCTACAATCAGCCCCAGCATTTT. Protein product: CASSFTSYNQPQHF.

The V and J genes are TRBV11-2 and TRBJ2-5; 11 positions agree with TRBD2. Germline V gives CDR1 SGHAT, CDR2 FQNNGV. The CDR3 extends over 15 amino acids. J gave up 4 bases and V 5 bases, and 6 bases lay outside the gene matches. The CDR3 reads CASSLSGGAGETQYF. The CDR3, as DNA: TGTGCCAGCAGCCTTAGCGGGGGGGCCGGAGAGACCCAGTACTTC.

This CDR3 reads CASSPRGDLDQEAFF. The CDR3 nucleotides are TGCGCCAGCAGCCCCAGGGGGGATCTCGATCAGGAAGCTTTCTTT. V gene TRBV5-1 combines with J gene TRBJ1-1; 7 bases agree with TRBD1. Germline CDR1 is SGHRS and CDR2 is YFSETQ. The junction had 14 bases not matched to a gene; V was cut back by 4 bases and J by 8 bases. This CDR3 contains 15 residues.

The gene calls are TRBV20-1 and TRBJ1-2, with no clear D. The CDR3 has 13 amino acids. V shed 6 bases and J shed 6 bases, with 17 bases lying between them. Germline CDR1 and CDR2: DFQATT and SNEGSKA (reference sequence). The CDR3 reads CSASGVSRDGYTF. Written as DNA, the CDR3 is TGCAGTGCCAGTGGAGTCTCGAGGGATGGCTACACCTTC.

This clone was counted ten times or more. The chain uses TRBV7-6 and TRBJ2-7; D perhaps matches TRBD2 (7 bases). With 1 base removed from V and 6 bases from J, the gap between germline ends came to 16 bases. Germline V gene lookup returns CDR1 SGHVS and CDR2 FNYEAQ. This CDR3 is built from 15 residues. The CDR3 DNA follows: TGTGCCAGCAGCTTAGTCGGAACGGGGGGCGGCGAGCAGTACTTC. Its translation is CASSLVGTGGGEQYF. The variable domain in full, with the rest retrieved from reference TRBV7-6 and TRBJ2-7, is GAGVSQSPRYKVTKRGQDVALRCDPISGHVSLYWYRQALGQGPEFLTYFNYEAQQDKSGLPNDRFSAERPEGSISTLTIQRTEQRDSAMYRCASSLVGTGGGEQYFGPGTRLTVT.

This clone turned up a few times. The CDR3 sequence: CASSFRDRPTGELFF. Written as DNA, the CDR3 is TGTGCCAGCAGTTTCCGGGACAGGCCCACCGGGGAGCTGTTTTTT. The V gene is TRBV28, the J gene TRBJ2-2; the match to TRBD1 covers 8 bases. Looked up from germline, CDR1 is MDHEN and CDR2 is SYDVKM. The CDR3 is 15 residues long. The V segment lost 3 bases and the J segment 4 bases; nucleotides outside the gene matches: 4.

V is TRBV11-3 and J is TRBJ2-2; TRBD1 matches at 7 bases. Trimming cost V 7 bases and J 6 bases; bases outside gene matches: 11. The CDR3 loop spans 15 amino acids. Per germline, CDR1 SGHNT and CDR2 YENEEA. CDR3 sequence reads: CASTFRGGRAGELFF. CDR3 DNA: TGTGCCAGCACCTTTAGAGGGGGCCGCGCCGGGGAGCTGTTTTTT.

The gene calls are TRBV14 and TRBJ1-4; the D gene is possibly TRBD1 (6 bases). CDR3 length: 15 residues. Trimming took 5 bases from V and 7 from J, leaving 17 bases between them. Germline V gene lookup returns CDR1 SGHDN and CDR2 FVKESK. The CDR3 is CASSEGGTSAEKLFF. Written as DNA, the CDR3 is TGTGCCAGCAGCGAGGGGGGGACGTCTGCTGAAAAACTGTTTTTT.